This entry lists 12 T cell receptor beta chains sequenced from one sample in a study of blood T cell repertoires in COVID-19. The method was immunoSEQ multiplex PCR; TCRdb's version includes in-frame clones alone and lacks a portion of them. This repertoire shows roughly 150,000 clones, approximately 84% found once; its top ten account for about a tenth. Source material: peripheral blood. All receptors come from a man in his 70s with active or convalescent COVID-19.

This chain connects TRBV27 to TRBJ2-1; TRBD2 matches at 7 bases. The CDR3 has 15 amino acids. V gave up 3 bases and J gave up 8 bases; unmatched junction bases: 10. Germline CDR1 MNHEY, CDR2 SMNVEV (reference sequence). Here the CDR3 reads CASSFKRGRGDEQFF. The CDR3 DNA sequence: TGTGCCAGCAGTTTTAAGCGCGGGAGAGGGGATGAGCAGTTCTTC.

The chain is built from TRBV30 and TRBJ1-2; the D is unclear. V gave up 5 bases and J gave up 2 bases, with 9 bases separating them. The CDR3 extends over 12 amino acids. Germline CDR1 and CDR2: GTSNPN and SVGIG (reference sequence). The CDR3 DNA sequence: TGTGCCTGGTCTGGGAGCAACTATGGCTACACCTTC. Amino acids: CAWSGSNYGYTF. Combining the CDR3 with reference TRBV30 and TRBJ1-2 gives the whole variable domain SQTIHQWPATLVQPVGSPLSLECTVEGTSNPNLYWYRQAAGRGLQLLFYSVGIGQISSEVPQNLSASRPQDRQFILSSKKLLLSDSGFYLCAWSGSNYGYTFGSGTRLTVV.

The chain is built from TRBV7-2 and TRBJ2-3; D gene uncertain. The CDR3 sequence is 14 residues long. V dropped 5 bases and J dropped 6 bases, with 15 bases sitting between them. Looked up from germline, CDR1 is SGHTA and CDR2 is FQGNSA. In nucleotides, the CDR3 is TGTGCCAGCAGCCCCCATGGCAGGTCGGATACGCAGTATTTT. It codes for CASSPHGRSDTQYF.

The chain carries TRBV6-2 or TRBV6-3 and TRBJ2-4; 7 bases are a match to TRBD1. Germline V gives CDR1 MNHEY, CDR2 SVGEGT. The CDR3 is 18 amino acids. V shed 5 bases, J shed 0 bases, and the junction held 13 bases outside the gene matches. Written as DNA, the CDR3 is TGTGCCAGCAGTCTATCAACACAGGGGACCTTAGCCAAAAACATTCAGTACTTC. It encodes CASSLSTQGTLAKNIQYF.

The J gene is TRBJ1-5, the V gene TRBV6-2 or TRBV6-3, with 7 positions matching TRBD1. The CDR3 sequence is 14 residues long. Germline V gene sequence: CDR1 MNHEY, CDR2 SVGEGT. After removal of 4 bases from V and 11 bases from J, the junction contained 11 bases not matched to a gene. The CDR3 coding sequence is TGTGCCAGCAGTTCGACAGGGTTGGGTGTGACCCAGCATTTT. Translated: CASSSTGLGVTQHF.

DNA of the CDR3: TGTGCCAGCAGCTTACGGGGGACAGGGGGCTACAATGAGCAGTTCTTC. It codes for CASSLRGTGGYNEQFF. The chain is built from TRBV7-8 and TRBJ2-1, with 11 nucleotides matching TRBD1. This CDR3 contains 16 residues. The V and J ends lost 2 bases and 3 bases, in that order; junction bases with no gene match: 3. CDR1 and CDR2 from the germline V gene are SGHVS and FQNEAQ.

The J gene is TRBJ2-7, the V gene TRBV5-4, with TRBD1 matching 9 bases. This CDR3 is 16 amino acids long. V was clipped by 4 bases and J by 1 base; unmatched bases: 9. The germline V gene encodes CDR1 SGHNT and CDR2 YYREEE (reference sequence). The CDR3 protein is CASSRDAGTGSYEQYF. The CDR3 DNA follows: TGTGCCAGCAGCCGGGACGCCGGGACAGGGTCCTACGAGCAGTACTTC.

The V call is TRBV13, the J call TRBJ2-7; tentatively, D is TRBD2 (6 bases). This CDR3 contains 14 residues. V dropped 1 base and J dropped 3 bases, with 10 bases sitting between them. Germline lookup yields CDR1 PRHDT and CDR2 FYEKMQ (reference sequence). CDR3 residues: CASSLVRGGYEQYF. As DNA, the CDR3 is TGTGCCAGCAGCTTAGTGCGGGGTGGCTACGAGCAGTACTTC. Variable domain in full (rest from reference TRBV13 and TRBJ2-7): AAGVIQSPRHLIKEKRETATLKCYPIPRHDTVYWYQQGPGQDPQFLISFYEKMQSDKGSIPDRFSAQQFSDYHSELNMSSLELGDSALYFCASSLVRGGYEQYFGPGTRLTVT.

The CDR3 nucleotides read TGTGCCAGCAGCTTTCAACGGGGGGAACAAGAGACCCAGTACTTC. Protein: CASSFQRGEQETQYF. The V call is TRBV7-2, the J call TRBJ2-5, with 7 positions matching TRBD2. Looked up from germline, CDR1 is SGHTA and CDR2 is FQGNSA. This CDR3 contains 15 residues. The J segment lost 2 bases and the V segment lost 3 bases, leaving 6 bases of the junction unmatched.

This sequence joins TRBV27 and TRBJ1-1; no reliable D call. Trimming removed 6 bases from V and 1 base from J, with 12 bases in between. The CDR3 contains 14 residues. Germline V CDR1 and CDR2: MNHEY, SMNVEV (reference sequence). The CDR3 nucleotides read TGTGCCAGCAGCTCCCGGGAGGGGAACACTGAAGCTTTCTTT. Its protein is CASSSREGNTEAFF.

The sample holds a few counts of this clone. The chain combines TRBV4-3 with TRBJ2-1, with TRBD2 matching over 13 bases. Germline CDR1 reads LGHNA; CDR2 reads YSLEER. V lost 4 bases, J lost 10 bases, and 16 bases stayed unmatched. The CDR3 length is 18 residues. DNA for the CDR3: TGCGCCAGCAGCCCCCGCCCGGGACTAGCGGGACCTCTTGGGGAGCAGTTCTTC. Its protein product is CASSPRPGLAGPLGEQFF.

J is TRBJ2-7 and V is TRBV10-2; TRBD1 agrees at 9 bases. This CDR3 region has 14 residues. The germline gives CDR1 WSHSY, CDR2 SAAADI. Trimming at V came to 4 bases and at J to 1 base, leaving 2 bases not matched to a gene. This chain's CDR3 is CASSVGTGSYEQYF. CDR3 sequence (DNA): TGCGCCAGCAGTGTGGGGACAGGGTCCTACGAGCAGTACTTC.